Shown below are 14 T cell receptor beta chains from a single sample sequenced in a study of post-analysis software for immune sequencing data. Findings of the study overall: The five TRBV segments detected at higher frequency in patients than in controls included TRBV5-6, TRBV5-1 and TRBV20-1.

Antigens of these TCRs are unknown. Incorporated into the TCR beta cDNA libraries were unique molecular identifiers, which served to reduce PCR and sequencing biases. One entry per CDR3 protein, called by TCRdb with MiXCR from the PCR reads. The data contain 750,000 to 950,000 distinct CDR3 sequences, about 45% of them singletons. The sample taken for sequencing was blood. The receptor set was obtained from a girl aged 10 to 17 with multiple sclerosis.

The gene calls are TRBV3-1 and TRBJ1-6; tentatively, D is TRBD1 (6 bases). Germline CDR1 and CDR2: LGHDT and YNNKEL (reference sequence). The CDR3 loop spans 14 amino acids. V lost 1 base and J lost 7, with 8 bases in between. CDR3 DNA sequence: TGTGCCAGCAGCCAAGGACAGGACAATTCACCCCTCCACTTT. It translates to CASSQGQDNSPLHF.

The J gene is TRBJ2-5, the V gene TRBV27; D is uncertain. Germline V CDR1 and CDR2: MNHEY, SMNVEV (reference sequence). CDR3 size: 13 residues. With 5 bases removed from V and 2 bases from J, the gap between germline ends came to 9 bases. The CDR3 nucleotides are TGTGCCAGCAGTGGTCTACATCAAGAGACCCAGTACTTC. This sequence encodes CASSGLHQETQYF.

The V call is TRBV24-1, the J call TRBJ2-1, with a tentative D call TRBD2 (7 bases). Trimming took off 4 bases at V and 7 bases at J, with 28 bases between the two ends. Germline-derived CDR1 and CDR2 are KGHDR and SFDVKD. This CDR3 has 19 residues. The CDR3 DNA follows: TGTGCCACCAGTGACTCCCCTAAGGGGGAGGGCCGTCTCCTGAATGAGCAGTTCTTC. Translated, it gives CATSDSPKGEGRLLNEQFF.

The table lists this clonotype with a few counts. CDR3 nucleotide sequence: TGCGCCAGCAGCCCGACGGACGGCTATGGCTACACCTTC. Amino acid sequence: CASSPTDGYGYTF. The chain couples TRBV5-1 to TRBJ1-2; D unclear. This CDR3 spans 13 amino acids. The germline gives CDR1 SGHRS, CDR2 YFSETQ. V was shortened by 4 bases and J by 4 bases, with 11 bases between the two germline ends.

V usage is TRBV6-6 and J usage is TRBJ1-2; TRBD1 matches at 9 bases. J was trimmed by 6 bases and V by 10 bases; bases with no gene match: 9. Germline V gene sequence: CDR1 MNHNY, CDR2 SVGAGI (reference sequence). This CDR3 is built from 13 residues. The CDR3 loop reads CATQGQGLHGYTF. CDR3 coding DNA: TGTGCCACCCAGGGACAGGGTCTTCATGGCTACACCTTC.

The genes are TRBV30 and TRBJ2-4; 9 bases map to TRBD2. CDR3 size: 17 residues. J gave up 2 bases and V 4 bases, and 12 bases lay outside the gene matches. Germline CDR1 and CDR2: GTSNPN and SVGIG (reference sequence). CDR3 in DNA: TGTGCCTGGACCATCCCCGGGCTAGCGGGAACCAAAAACATTCAGTACTTC. Its protein is CAWTIPGLAGTKNIQYF.

The chain links TRBV5-1 to TRBJ1-5, with 7 positions matching TRBD1. V was clipped by 2 bases and J by 2 bases; unmatched bases: 7. The CDR3 is 16 residues long. Germline V lookup: CDR1 SGHRS, CDR2 YFSETQ. CDR3 in amino acids: CASSFGQGEGNQPQHF. In nucleotides, the CDR3 is TGCGCCAGCAGCTTCGGGCAGGGGGAAGGCAATCAGCCCCAGCATTTT.

This clonotype was counted once. V is TRBV20-1 and J is TRBJ2-7, with TRBD2 matching over 11 bases. CDR3 size: 16 residues. From germline, CDR1 is DFQATT and CDR2 SNEGSKA (reference sequence). Unmatched junction bases numbered 8, after V lost 1 base and J lost 3 bases. The CDR3 reads CSARATSTSGDYEQYF. The CDR3, as DNA: TGCAGTGCTAGAGCCACCTCGACTAGCGGGGACTACGAGCAGTACTTC.

This clonotype has just one count. The V call is TRBV9, the J call TRBJ1-4, with a possible D match to TRBD1 (6 bases). Trimming left V 1 base short and J 5 bases short, with 18 bases between. Per germline, CDR1 SGDLS and CDR2 YYNGEE. CDR3 size: 17 residues. The CDR3 is CASSVRPRQDNNEKLFF. In nucleotides, the CDR3 is TGTGCCAGCAGCGTACGCCCCAGACAGGACAACAATGAAAAACTGTTTTTT.

The CDR3 protein is CASSTTGGTYEQYF. The CDR3 DNA sequence: TGCGCCAGCAGCACGACGGGGGGGACCTACGAGCAGTACTTC. The chain links TRBV5-1 to TRBJ2-7, with 8 positions matching TRBD2. The CDR3 consists of 14 residues. Germline V CDR1 and CDR2: SGHRS, YFSETQ. Trimming removed 4 bases from V and 2 bases from J; junction bases left unmatched: 5.

The J gene is TRBJ2-7, the V gene TRBV20-1; no clear D. The J call is uncertain, as TRBJ2-5 better fits the DNA end. CDR1 is DFQATT, CDR2 SNEGSKA, per germline (reference sequence). The CDR3 sequence is 13 residues long. As DNA, the CDR3 is TGCAGTGCTAGACGTCAGGTCCAAGAGACCCAGTACTTC. It translates to CSARRQVQETQYF.

This clonotype was seen ten or more times. J is TRBJ2-5 and V is TRBV6-5; D is undetermined. The CDR3 runs to 15 residues. CDR1 is MNHEY, CDR2 SVGAGI, per germline. Trimming took 6 bases from V and 4 from J, leaving 18 bases between them. Here the CDR3 DNA reads TGTGCCAGCAGCTCCCTTCTCGGGCGGCGAGAGACCCAGTACTTC. This sequence encodes CASSSLLGRRETQYF.

V usage is TRBV24-1 and J usage is TRBJ1-5; 9 bases align to TRBD1. V was clipped by 4 bases and J by 4 bases; unmatched bases: 4. CDR1 is KGHDR and CDR2 is SFDVKD in the germline V gene. There are 15 residues in the CDR3. The CDR3 DNA sequence: TGTGCCACCAGTGACGCACAGGGGGCGAATCAGCCCCAGCATTTT. It codes for CATSDAQGANQPQHF.

This clonotype was observed at least ten times. The V call is TRBV6-2 or TRBV6-3, the J call TRBJ1-5; a weak D match, TRBD1 (6 bases). The CDR3 length is 14 residues. V was clipped by 2 bases and J by 6 bases, with 11 bases between them. CDR1 and CDR2 (germline): MNHEY, SVGEGT. CDR3: CASSYRQGSQPQHF. The CDR3 region has the DNA TGTGCCAGCAGTTACCGGCAGGGGAGTCAGCCCCAGCATTTT.